This T cell receptor (beta chain) was obtained from a study of human T cells and chemical hapten exposure. Whole-study context: Subjects had 2% DPC placed on roughly 2 cm by roughly 2 cm of upper inner arm skin for sensitization. Application of 0.01% DPC to the upper back was done by patch test, with a reading at 6 days.

Study results and caveats: Donors, who had alopecia, may show an immune response that differs from healthy people's.

This clonotype was seen many times. The antigen remains unidentified. TCRdb re-called the RACE reads with MiXCR, one entry per CDR3 protein. The sample shows 300,000 to 450,000 distinct CDR3 sequences, 5.1% of them seen only once. The time point was: pre-sensitization, week 0. Described treatment: therapeutic diphenylcyclopropenone sensitization with weekly scalp DPC. The donor pool consisted of alopecia patients aged 18 to 70 years, considered suitable for DPC. The TCR sequence derives from a woman in her forties or fifties with alopecia areata. Some clones in this sample may be carry-over from other donors' samples. The source was whole blood, collected in connection with sensitization to the hapten diphenylcyclopropenone (DPC).

The CDR3 DNA follows: TGCGCCAGCAGCCTGGGACTTACCAGCACAGATACGCAGTATTTT. It yields the protein CASSLGLTSTDTQYF. This chain joins TRBV4-1 and TRBJ2-3; D possibly corresponds to TRBD2 (6 bases). Germline V gene data show CDR1 as MGHRA and CDR2 as YSYEKL. The CDR3 is made up of 15 amino acids. The V end lost 4 bases, the J end lost 0 bases, and 11 bases lay between the germline ends.